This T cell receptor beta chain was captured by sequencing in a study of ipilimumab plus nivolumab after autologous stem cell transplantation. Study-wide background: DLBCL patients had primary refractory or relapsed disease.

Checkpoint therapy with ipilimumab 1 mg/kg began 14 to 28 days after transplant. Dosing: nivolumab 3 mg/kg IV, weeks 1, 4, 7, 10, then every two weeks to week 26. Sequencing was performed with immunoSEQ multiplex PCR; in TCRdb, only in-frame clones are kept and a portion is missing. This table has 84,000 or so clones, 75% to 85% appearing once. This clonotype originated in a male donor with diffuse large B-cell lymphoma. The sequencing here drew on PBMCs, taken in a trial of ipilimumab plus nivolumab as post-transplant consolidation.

CDR3 sequence: CAWSVSRYLYAGYTF. The CDR3 DNA is TGTGCCTGGAGTGTAAGCAGATACCTCTATGCAGGCTACACCTTC. The chain couples TRBV30 to TRBJ1-2; D gene ambiguous. The CDR3 sequence is 15 residues long. The V and J ends lost 0 bases and 8 bases respectively, with 19 bases between them. Germline lookup yields CDR1 GTSNPN and CDR2 SVGIG (reference sequence).